Each of the 3 T cell receptor beta chains below was sequenced from the same sample in a study of blood T cells in healthy people across ages. Next came a second PCR, run for about 6 to 12 cycles, which used a sample-barcoded 5' primer along with a J-beta primer mix. TCRdb passed the 5' RACE reads through MiXCR, listing each CDR3 protein once. The data contain about 620,000 distinct CDR3 sequences, over 40% of them singletons. Sequencing was carried out using blood. The receptors were sampled from a woman older than 75 in good health.

The chain uses TRBV10-3 and TRBJ2-5; 8 bases agree with TRBD1. Per the germline V gene, CDR1 is ENHRY and CDR2 is SYGVKD. V lost 4 bases and J lost 1; bases outside the gene matches: 2. CDR3 length: 14 residues. For the CDR3, the DNA is TGTGCCATCAGTGCAGGGGGCGCCCAAGAGACCCAGTACTTC. Translated: CAISAGGAQETQYF.

This clonotype was picked up a small number of times. The rearrangement links TRBV12-3 or TRBV12-4 to TRBJ1-5; unclear D gene. The CDR3 has 13 amino acids. Trimming took off 6 bases at V and 1 base at J, with 7 bases between the two ends. The CDR3: CASRENSNQPQHF. The CDR3 DNA reads TGTGCCAGCAGAGAAAACAGCAATCAGCCCCAGCATTTT.

Only a few counts were recorded for this clonotype. The CDR3 DNA sequence: TGTGCCAGCGGAACCGGGACAGGGGTTATCGGGAGTGAAAAACTGTTTTTT. As protein: CASGTGTGVIGSEKLFF. The V and J genes are TRBV6-1 and TRBJ1-4; 10 bases match TRBD1. V dropped 8 bases and J dropped 7; count of bases not matched to a gene: 16. CDR3 length: 17 residues. Germline V gene sequence: CDR1 MNHNS, CDR2 SASEGT.